This note documents a single T cell receptor beta chain sequence. Its matching antigen is unknown. The table came from immunoSEQ multiplex PCR; TCRdb's copy has only in-frame clones and leaves some out. The repertoire holds more than 65,000 clones, about 87% seen once, with around 0.37% in the top ten. The sample is drawn from a study of graft-versus-host responses after intestinal transplantation. About the study: Anti-thymocyte globulin induction preceded approximately three years of tacrolimus and steroid maintenance in all recipients. Study-wide findings and caveats: Among circulating GvH clones, peak levels were associated with early post-transplant declines in HvG clones.

The germline CDR1 and CDR2 sequences are MNHNY and SVGAGI (reference sequence). With 0 bases removed from V and 4 bases from J, the gap between germline ends came to 9 bases. The CDR3 contains 14 residues. This sample comprised unstimulated CD4+ T cells sorted from spleen or lymph node cells, obtained before transplant. The genes are TRBV6-6 and TRBJ1-1, with TRBD1 as a possible D gene (5 bases). The sequence was collected from a human donor who was the organ donor for an intestinal transplant. DNA for the CDR3: TGTGCCAGCAGTTACTCGGGGGGTTTCACTGAAGCTTTCTTT. This gives the protein CASSYSGGFTEAFF.